One sample yielded the 17 T cell receptor beta chains listed below, sequenced in a study of blood T cell repertoires in COVID-19. TCRdb keeps only in-frame clones here, not all; method: immunoSEQ multiplex PCR. Among approximately 46,000 clones listed, over 65% were seen once. The sample comprised peripheral blood. The receptors stem from an elderly man with acute or convalescent COVID-19.

At least ten counts were recorded for this clone. The genes are TRBV28 and TRBJ2-7, with 11 bases identical to TRBD2. The V gene end was trimmed by 3 bases and the J gene end by 4 bases; junction bases not matched to a gene: 5. Per the germline V gene, CDR1 is MDHEN and CDR2 is SYDVKM. The CDR3 sequence is 15 residues long. The CDR3 region is CASSFHTSGSYEQYF. The CDR3 DNA reads as TGTGCCAGCAGTTTCCATACTAGCGGGAGTTACGAGCAGTACTTC. The full variable domain, rest sourced from reference TRBV28 and TRBJ2-7, is DVKVTQSSRYLVKRTGEKVFLECVQDMDHENMFWYRQDPGLGLRLIYFSYDVKMKEKGDIPEGYSVSREKKERFSLILESASTNQTSMYLCASSFHTSGSYEQYFGPGTRLTVT.

The chain uses TRBV6-5 and TRBJ2-2; perhaps TRBD2 as D (5 bases). The CDR3 has 15 residues. Germline values: CDR1 MNHEY, CDR2 SVGAGI. With 2 bases removed from V and 1 base from J, the gap between germline ends came to 8 bases. The CDR3 is CASSYVGVNTGELFF. CDR3 DNA sequence: TGTGCCAGCAGTTACGTGGGAGTGAACACCGGGGAGCTGTTTTTT.

V usage is TRBV30 and J usage is TRBJ2-1; 9 bases are a match to TRBD2. CDR3 size: 18 residues. Germline V gene data show CDR1 as GTSNPN and CDR2 as SVGIG (reference sequence). V shed 3 bases and J 7 bases; nucleotides not matched to a gene: 19. CDR3 in DNA: TGTGCCTGGAGGGAGTGGGGGGGAATAAGCGGGAGGCGAAATGAGCAGTTCTTC. It is translated as CAWREWGGISGRRNEQFF.

The chain couples TRBV5-5 to TRBJ1-3; no firm D call. V lost 0 bases to trimming and J lost 0 bases, with 7 bases between them. This CDR3 has 15 amino acids. In germline, CDR1 is SGHKS, CDR2 YYEKEE (reference sequence). DNA of the CDR3: TGTGCCAGCAGCTTGGGACTCCTCTCTGGAAACACCATATATTTT. Translation: CASSLGLLSGNTIYF.

The rearrangement uses TRBV7-6 and TRBJ2-2; D possibly corresponds to TRBD2 (6 bases). Trimming left V 1 base short and J 4 bases short, with 13 bases between. CDR1 and CDR2 from the germline V gene are SGHVS and FNYEAQ. The CDR3 spans 16 residues. The CDR3 spells CASSLGGTEITGELFF. The CDR3 nucleotides read TGTGCCAGCAGCTTAGGGGGGACTGAAATCACCGGGGAGCTGTTTTTT.

The CDR3 bases are TGTGCCAGTAGAGATCGCGGGAGGGCCGGGGAGACCCAGTACTTC. Protein: CASRDRGRAGETQYF. V and J are TRBV19 and TRBJ2-5; 9 positions match TRBD2. Germline V gene data show CDR1 as LNHDA and CDR2 as SQIVND (reference sequence). J lost 5 bases, V lost 6 bases, and 10 bases had no gene match. The CDR3 sequence is 15 residues long. The whole variable domain, remainder taken from reference TRBV19 and TRBJ2-5, is DGGITQSPKYLFRKEGQNVTLSCEQNLNHDAMYWYRQDPGQGLRLIYYSQIVNDFQKGDIAEGYSVSREKKESFPLTVTSAQKNPTAFYLCASRDRGRAGETQYFGPGTRLLVL.

DNA of the CDR3: TGTGCCAGCAGGATACAGAACACTGAAGCTTTCTTT. It codes for CASRIQNTEAFF. The rearrangement joins TRBV12-3 or TRBV12-4 to TRBJ1-1; D gene ambiguous. This CDR3 region has 12 residues. V lost 6 bases to trimming and J lost 1 base, with 6 bases between them.

The chain links TRBV5-5 to TRBJ1-5, with 10 bases lining up with TRBD1. V was clipped by 1 base and J by 6 bases; unmatched bases: 10. This CDR3 comprises 17 residues. The germline V gene has CDR1 SGHKS and CDR2 YYEKEE (reference sequence). This CDR3 is CASSLNIGTGVGQPQHF. The CDR3, as DNA: TGTGCCAGCAGCTTGAATATCGGGACAGGGGTTGGTCAGCCCCAGCATTTT. Full variable domain (rest looked up from reference TRBV5-5 and TRBJ1-5): DAGVTQSPTHLIKTRGQQVTLRCSPISGHKSVSWYQQVLGQGPQFIFQYYEKEERGRGNFPDRFSARQFPNYSSELNVNALLLGDSALYLCASSLNIGTGVGQPQHFGDGTRLSIL.

The genes are TRBV18 and TRBJ2-1; 13 bases agree with TRBD2. With 3 bases clipped from V and 6 bases from J, the junction kept 2 bases outside the gene matches. The CDR3 extends over 15 amino acids. Germline V gene lookup returns CDR1 KGHSH and CDR2 LQKENI. DNA of the CDR3: TGTGCCAGCTCACCGGGACTAGCGGGAAGCAATGAGCAGTTCTTC. It is translated as CASSPGLAGSNEQFF.

This chain uses TRBV4-2 with TRBJ1-5, with TRBD1 identical over 7 bases. Germline V gives CDR1 LGHNA, CDR2 YNFKEQ. The CDR3 runs 14 residues. The V segment lost 5 bases and the J segment 7 bases; nucleotides outside the gene matches: 8. CDR3 nucleotide sequence: TGTGCCAGCAGCTTGACTCAGGGGGGCCAGCCCCAGCATTTT. Its translation is CASSLTQGGQPQHF.

The chain couples TRBV6-5 to TRBJ2-2, with D unresolved. V lost 0 bases and J lost 0, with 8 bases in between. There are 16 residues in the CDR3. Germline V gives CDR1 MNHEY, CDR2 SVGAGI. This CDR3 reads CASSYSRRTNTGELFF. The CDR3 DNA sequence: TGTGCCAGCAGTTACTCGAGGCGGACGAACACCGGGGAGCTGTTTTTT.

This sequence joins TRBV7-2 and TRBJ2-4, with 7 nucleotides matching TRBD2. Germline lookup yields CDR1 SGHTA and CDR2 FQGNSA. V lost 4 bases to trimming and J lost 3 bases; unmatched junction nucleotides: 0. The CDR3 has 13 amino acids. This CDR3 reads CASSWDYKNIQYF. In DNA, the CDR3 is TGTGCCAGCAGCTGGGACTACAAAAACATTCAGTACTTC.

The chain is built from TRBV7-7 and TRBJ2-2; 13 bases match TRBD2. The CDR3 has 21 amino acids. Trimming took 2 bases from V and 2 from J; bases not matched to a gene: 14. In germline, CDR1 is SSHAT, CDR2 FNYEAQ (reference sequence). CDR3 in amino acids: CASSLRIVWTSGGFNTGELFF. The CDR3 region has the DNA TGTGCCAGCAGCTTAAGGATAGTATGGACTAGCGGGGGTTTTAACACCGGGGAGCTGTTTTTT.

This clone showed up many times. The chain is built from TRBV7-2 and TRBJ2-7; 11 nucleotides align to TRBD1. The junction had 16 bases not matched to a gene; V was cut back by 1 base and J by 5 bases. The CDR3 is 19 amino acids. Per germline, CDR1 SGHTA and CDR2 FQGNSA. The CDR3: CASSLVARIGWDRGDEQYF. The CDR3 region has the DNA TGTGCCAGCAGCTTAGTGGCTAGGATCGGTTGGGACAGGGGGGACGAGCAGTACTTC.

V usage is TRBV20-1 and J usage is TRBJ2-5; possible D gene TRBD2, 5 bases. V lost 3 bases and J 2 bases, leaving 13 bases between the germline ends. Germline CDR1 and CDR2: DFQATT and SNEGSKA (reference sequence). There are 14 residues in the CDR3. This chain's CDR3 is CSASLVGGQETQYF. The CDR3 coding sequence is TGCAGTGCTAGTTTGGTCGGCGGGCAAGAGACCCAGTACTTC.

In DNA form, the CDR3 reads TGCGCCAGCATCCTGAACCGGGACAGGGTGGGGTCGCCCGTCGCAACTAATGAAAAACTGTTTTTT. Its protein is CASILNRDRVGSPVATNEKLFF. The chain has TRBV10-1 and TRBJ1-4, with 9 bases fitting TRBD1. V gave up 7 bases and J gave up 0 bases; unmatched junction bases: 24. Germline-derived CDR1 and CDR2 are WNHNN and SYGVQD (reference sequence). The CDR3 contains 22 residues.

The genes are TRBV5-1 and TRBJ1-2, with 12 bases lining up with TRBD1. V trimming: 0 bases; J trimming: 6 bases; junction bases outside the gene matches: 0. CDR1 and CDR2 from the germline V gene are SGHRS and YFSETQ. The CDR3 has 14 residues. The CDR3 coding sequence is TGCGCCAGCAGCTTGGGGGACAGGGGGCATGGCTACACCTTC. This sequence encodes CASSLGDRGHGYTF.